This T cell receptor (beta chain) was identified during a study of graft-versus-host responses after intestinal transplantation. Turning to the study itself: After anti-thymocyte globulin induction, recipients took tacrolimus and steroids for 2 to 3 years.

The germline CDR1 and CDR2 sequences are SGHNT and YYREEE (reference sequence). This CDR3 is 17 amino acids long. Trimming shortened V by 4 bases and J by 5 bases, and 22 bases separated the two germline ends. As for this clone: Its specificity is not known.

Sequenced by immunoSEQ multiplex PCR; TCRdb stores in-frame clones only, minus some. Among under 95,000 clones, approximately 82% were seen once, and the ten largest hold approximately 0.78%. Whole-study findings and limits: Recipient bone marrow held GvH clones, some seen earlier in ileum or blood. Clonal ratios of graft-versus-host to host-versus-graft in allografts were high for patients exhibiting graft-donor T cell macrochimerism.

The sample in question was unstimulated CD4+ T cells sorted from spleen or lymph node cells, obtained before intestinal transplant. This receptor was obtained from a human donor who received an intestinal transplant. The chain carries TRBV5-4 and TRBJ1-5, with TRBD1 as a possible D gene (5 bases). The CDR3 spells CASSVAGTSLRDQPQHF. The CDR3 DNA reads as TGTGCCAGCAGCGTGGCCGGGACTTCCCTAAGAGATCAGCCCCAGCATTTT.